A selection of T cell receptor beta chains follows, all from one sample in a study of blood T cell repertoires in COVID-19. Profiling relied on immunoSEQ multiplex PCR, and the TCRdb table lists in-frame clones only, not all of them. Among approximately 410,000 clones listed, roughly 88% were seen once. Specimen: peripheral blood. The receptors come from a woman under 40 with active or convalescent COVID-19. The CDR3 runs from the conserved cysteine through the conserved F or W. A D gene is named only where the DNA matches it firmly. Rows may omit the clone size; those that give it use once, few, many or a size class.

cdr3_length,d_call,v_call,clone_size,j_call,cdr3_aa,cdr3_nt
19,NA,TRBV28,few,TRBJ2-5,CASRPLTGSRSGRMETQYF,TGTGCCAGCAGGCCACTTACAGGTAGCAGGTCCGGGAGAATGGAGACCCAGTACTTC
15,TRBD2,TRBV5-6,once,TRBJ2-7,CASSFLAGESYEQYF,TGTGCCAGCAGCTTCTTAGCGGGGGAATCCTACGAGCAGTACTTC
16,TRBD1,TRBV5-6,NA,TRBJ1-2,CASSFGPGQPNYGYTF,TGTGCCAGCAGCTTTGGACCGGGACAGCCGAACTATGGCTACACCTTC
15,TRBD2,TRBV4-1,NA,TRBJ2-7,CASSQGLAGGYEQYF,TGCGCCAGCAGCCAAGGACTAGCGGGAGGGTACGAGCAGTACTTC
15,NA,TRBV6-6,NA,TRBJ2-3,CASSQSGTPTDTQYF,TGTGCCAGCAGTCAAAGCGGGACACCCACAGATACGCAGTATTTT
13,NA,TRBV3-1/TRBV3-2,NA,TRBJ1-1,CASSPSLAREAFF,TGTGCCAGCAGCCCGTCCTTAGCTAGGGAAGCTTTCTTT
14,NA,TRBV2,once,TRBJ2-5,CASTYEGGKETQYF,TGTGCCAGCACCTACGAGGGGGGGAAGGAGACCCAGTACTTC
14,TRBD1,TRBV5-6,once,TRBJ2-3,CASSPTGRTDTQYF,TGTGCCAGCAGCCCGACAGGGCGCACAGATACGCAGTATTTT
14,NA,TRBV11-2,NA,TRBJ1-3,CASSLAHSGNTIYF,TGTGCCAGCAGCTTAGCCCACTCTGGAAACACCATATATTTT
17,NA,TRBV18,NA,TRBJ2-3,CASSPLALRTSTDTQYF,TGTGCCAGCTCACCCCTAGCTTTGCGCACAAGCACAGATACGCAGTATTTT
16,NA,TRBV19,NA,TRBJ1-1,CASSIGVDRRNTEAFF,TGTGCCAGTAGTATAGGTGTCGACAGGAGGAACACTGAAGCTTTCTTT
13,NA,TRBV28,NA,TRBJ1-5,CASVRAGNQPQHF,TGTGCCAGCGTGCGGGCGGGCAATCAGCCCCAGCATTTT
14,NA,TRBV29-1,NA,TRBJ1-1,CSVEGGEANTEAFF,TGCAGCGTTGAAGGGGGGGAAGCAAACACTGAAGCTTTCTTT
16,NA,TRBV11-2,NA,TRBJ2-7,CASSSHGPGVTYEQYF,TGTGCCAGCAGCTCCCATGGCCCAGGGGTAACCTACGAGCAGTACTTC
15,TRBD2,TRBV7-9,NA,TRBJ2-5,CASSPGLAGVETQYF,TGTGCCAGCAGCCCGGGACTAGCGGGAGTGGAGACCCAGTACTTC
15,TRBD1,TRBV4-1,NA,TRBJ1-1,CASSQVDREATEAFF,TGCGCCAGCAGCCAGGTGGACAGGGAGGCCACTGAAGCTTTCTTT
17,NA,TRBV5-5,NA,TRBJ1-2,CASSLIGVRGANYGYTF,TGTGCCAGCAGCTTGATAGGGGTTAGAGGAGCTAACTATGGCTACACCTTC
16,TRBD1,TRBV18,NA,TRBJ2-2,CASSPPTGGNTGELFF,TGTGCCAGCTCACCACCAACAGGGGGTAATACCGGGGAGCTGTTTTTT
16,NA,TRBV7-9,NA,TRBJ1-1,CASSFRAERPNTEAFF,TGTGCCAGCAGCTTTAGAGCAGAGAGGCCGAACACTGAAGCTTTCTTT
13,NA,TRBV9,few,TRBJ1-6,CASSVEYSSPLHF,TGTGCCAGCAGCGTAGAGTACAGTTCACCCCTCCACTTT
15,NA,TRBV6-5,NA,TRBJ2-2,CASSYGGYNTGELFF,TGTGCCAGCAGTTACGGGGGCTATAACACCGGGGAGCTGTTTTTT
15,NA,TRBV6-2/TRBV6-3,NA,TRBJ2-7,CASSYWAVGTYEQYF,TGTGCCAGCAGTTACTGGGCGGTCGGGACCTACGAGCAGTACTTC
14,TRBD1,TRBV6-5,NA,TRBJ1-5,CASRGTGANQPQHF,TGTGCCAGCAGGGGCACAGGGGCCAATCAGCCCCAGCATTTT
15,TRBD1,TRBV27,NA,TRBJ1-6,CASSLRQGANSPLHF,TGTGCCAGCAGTCTTAGACAGGGAGCGAATTCACCCCTCCACTTT